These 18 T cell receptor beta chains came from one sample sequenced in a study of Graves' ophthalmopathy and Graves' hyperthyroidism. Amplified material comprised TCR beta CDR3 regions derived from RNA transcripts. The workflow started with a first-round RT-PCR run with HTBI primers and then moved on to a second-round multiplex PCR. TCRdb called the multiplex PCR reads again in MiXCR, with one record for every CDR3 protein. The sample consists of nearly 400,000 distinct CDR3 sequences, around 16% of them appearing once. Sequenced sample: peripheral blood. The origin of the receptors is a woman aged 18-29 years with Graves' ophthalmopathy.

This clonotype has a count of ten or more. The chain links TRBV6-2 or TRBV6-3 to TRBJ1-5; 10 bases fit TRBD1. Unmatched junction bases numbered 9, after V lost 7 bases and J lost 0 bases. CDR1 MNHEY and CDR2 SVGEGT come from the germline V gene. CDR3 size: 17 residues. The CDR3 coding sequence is TGTGCCAGCAACCCCGGGACAGGGGCTTATAGCAATCAGCCCCAGCATTTT. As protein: CASNPGTGAYSNQPQHF.

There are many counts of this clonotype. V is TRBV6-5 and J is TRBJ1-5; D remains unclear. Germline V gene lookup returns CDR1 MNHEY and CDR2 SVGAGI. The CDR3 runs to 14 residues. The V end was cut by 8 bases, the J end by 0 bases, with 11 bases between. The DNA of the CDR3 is TGTGCCAGCCTTTGGACGGGTAGCAATCAGCCCCAGCATTTT. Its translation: CASLWTGSNQPQHF.

CDR3 amino acids: CAWSYKTPGSEAFF. For the CDR3, the DNA is TGTGCCTGGAGTTACAAGACCCCAGGGTCTGAAGCTTTCTTT. The chain employs TRBV30 and TRBJ1-1; D perhaps matches TRBD1 (5 bases). Trimming removed 2 bases at V and 6 bases at J, with 16 bases between. Germline values: CDR1 GTSNPN, CDR2 SVGIG (reference sequence). There are 14 residues in the CDR3.

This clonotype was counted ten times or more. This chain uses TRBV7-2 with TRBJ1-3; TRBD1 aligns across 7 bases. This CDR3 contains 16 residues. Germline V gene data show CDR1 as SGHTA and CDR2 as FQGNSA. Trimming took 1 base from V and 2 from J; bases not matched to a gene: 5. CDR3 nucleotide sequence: TGTGCCAGCAGCTTAGTGAACCAGGGGGCTGGAAACACCATATATTTT. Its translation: CASSLVNQGAGNTIYF.

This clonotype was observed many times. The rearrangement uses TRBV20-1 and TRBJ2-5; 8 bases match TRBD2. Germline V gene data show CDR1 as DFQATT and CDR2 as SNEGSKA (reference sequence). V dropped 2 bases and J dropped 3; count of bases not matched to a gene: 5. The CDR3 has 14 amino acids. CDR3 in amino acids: CSARPPRGEETQYF. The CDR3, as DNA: TGCAGTGCTAGACCTCCGCGGGGGGAAGAGACCCAGTACTTC.

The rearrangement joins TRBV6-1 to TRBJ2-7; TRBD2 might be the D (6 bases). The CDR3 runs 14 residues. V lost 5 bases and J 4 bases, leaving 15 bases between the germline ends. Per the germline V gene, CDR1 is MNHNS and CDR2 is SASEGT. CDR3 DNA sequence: TGTGCCAGCAGTACGGGGGACGGAGCTTACGAGCAGTACTTC. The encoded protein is CASSTGDGAYEQYF.

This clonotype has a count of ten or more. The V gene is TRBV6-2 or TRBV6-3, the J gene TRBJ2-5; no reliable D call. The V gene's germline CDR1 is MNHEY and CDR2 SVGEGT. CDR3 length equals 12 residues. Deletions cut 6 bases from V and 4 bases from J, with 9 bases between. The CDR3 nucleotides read TGTGCCAGCAGCAACAGTGGAGAGACCCAGTACTTC. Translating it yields CASSNSGETQYF.

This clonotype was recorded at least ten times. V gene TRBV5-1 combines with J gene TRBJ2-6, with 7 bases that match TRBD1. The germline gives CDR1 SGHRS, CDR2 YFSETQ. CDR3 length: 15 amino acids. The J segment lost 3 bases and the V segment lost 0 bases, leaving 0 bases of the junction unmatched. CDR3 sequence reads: CASSLDRGGANVLTF. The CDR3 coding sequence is TGCGCCAGCAGCTTGGACAGGGGTGGGGCCAACGTCCTGACTTTC.

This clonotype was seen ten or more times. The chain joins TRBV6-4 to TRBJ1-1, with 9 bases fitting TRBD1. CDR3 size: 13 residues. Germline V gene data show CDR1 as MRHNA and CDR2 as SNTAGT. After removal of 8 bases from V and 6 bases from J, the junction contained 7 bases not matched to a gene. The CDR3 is CASSKGQGSEAFF. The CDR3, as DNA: TGTGCCAGCTCCAAGGGACAGGGCTCTGAAGCTTTCTTT.

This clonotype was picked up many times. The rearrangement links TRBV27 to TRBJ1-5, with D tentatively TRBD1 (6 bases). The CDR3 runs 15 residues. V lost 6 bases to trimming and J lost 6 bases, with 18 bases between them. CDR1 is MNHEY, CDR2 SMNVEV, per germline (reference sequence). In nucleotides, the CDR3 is TGTGCCAGCAGCTCCCGAGGGACAAGAGGTCAGCCCCAGCATTTT. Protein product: CASSSRGTRGQPQHF.

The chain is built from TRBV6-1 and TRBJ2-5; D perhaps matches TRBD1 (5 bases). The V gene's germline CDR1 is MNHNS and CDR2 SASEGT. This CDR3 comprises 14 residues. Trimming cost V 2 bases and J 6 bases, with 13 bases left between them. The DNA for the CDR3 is TGTGCCAGCAGTGAACGTCCAGGGATCAAGACCCAGTACTTC. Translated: CASSERPGIKTQYF.

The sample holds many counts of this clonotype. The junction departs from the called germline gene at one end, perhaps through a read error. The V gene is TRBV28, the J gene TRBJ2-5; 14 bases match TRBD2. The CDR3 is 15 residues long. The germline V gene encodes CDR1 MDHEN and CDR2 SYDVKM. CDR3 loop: CASRLAGGLPETRYF. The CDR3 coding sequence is TGTGCCAGCCGACTAGCGGGAGGGCTCCCAGAGACCCGGTACTTC.

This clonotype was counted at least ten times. The CDR3 sequence is CASSFEPSLNTEAFF. DNA for the CDR3: TGTGCCAGCAGTTTTGAACCCTCCCTGAACACTGAAGCTTTCTTT. J is TRBJ1-1 and V is TRBV28; no firm D call. Germline CDR1 and CDR2: MDHEN and SYDVKM. The CDR3 runs 15 residues. Trimming took 3 bases from V and 0 from J, leaving 11 bases between them.

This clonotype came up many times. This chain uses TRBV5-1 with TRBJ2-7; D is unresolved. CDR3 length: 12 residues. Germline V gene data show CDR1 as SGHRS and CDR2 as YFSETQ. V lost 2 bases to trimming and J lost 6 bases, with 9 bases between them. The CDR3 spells CASSLSPGEQYF. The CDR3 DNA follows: TGCGCCAGCAGCTTAAGTCCGGGCGAGCAGTACTTC.

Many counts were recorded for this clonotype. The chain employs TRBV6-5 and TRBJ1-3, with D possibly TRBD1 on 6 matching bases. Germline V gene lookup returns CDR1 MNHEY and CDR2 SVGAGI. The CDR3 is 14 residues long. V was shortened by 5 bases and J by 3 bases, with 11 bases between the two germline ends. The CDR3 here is CASSTGSDGNTIYF. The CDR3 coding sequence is TGTGCCAGCAGTACAGGGTCGGATGGAAACACCATATATTTT.

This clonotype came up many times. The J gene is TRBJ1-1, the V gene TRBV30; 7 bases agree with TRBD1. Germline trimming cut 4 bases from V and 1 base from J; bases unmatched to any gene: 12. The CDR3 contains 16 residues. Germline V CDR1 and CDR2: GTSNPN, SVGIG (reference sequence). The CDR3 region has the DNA TGTGCCTGGAAGCTACAGGGGATCCCGACGAACACTGAAGCTTTCTTT. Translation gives CAWKLQGIPTNTEAFF.

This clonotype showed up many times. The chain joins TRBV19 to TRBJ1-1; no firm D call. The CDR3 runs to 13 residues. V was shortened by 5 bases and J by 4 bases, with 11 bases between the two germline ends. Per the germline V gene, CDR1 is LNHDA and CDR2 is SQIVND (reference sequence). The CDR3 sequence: CASSQSRRTEAFF. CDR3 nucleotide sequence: TGTGCCAGTAGTCAGAGTAGGCGCACTGAAGCTTTCTTT.

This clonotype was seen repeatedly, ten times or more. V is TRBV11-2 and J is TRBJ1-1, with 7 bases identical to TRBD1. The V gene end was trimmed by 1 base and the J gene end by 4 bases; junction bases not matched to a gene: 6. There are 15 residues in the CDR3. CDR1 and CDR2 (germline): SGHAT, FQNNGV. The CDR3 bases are TGTGCCAGCAGCTTAGTAAACAGGGGCCGCACTGAAGCTTTCTTT. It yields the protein CASSLVNRGRTEAFF.